This TCR beta chain was sequenced in a study of blood T cell repertoires in COVID-19 (dated by TCRdb to 2018 to 2021). In the study overall: Samples from collaborators originated in the United States, Italy and Spain and spanned both the acute and convalescent phases of COVID-19. The repertoires were made available in a free public database intended to serve as a resource for research on the immune response to SARS-CoV-2. Where HLA class I and class II types were available, the types were taken from metadata supplied by the sample provider, not from assay-based typing. The material from the prospective study consisted of cDNA or gDNA derived from T cells, B-cell-depleted T cells, or PBMCs. The samples were drawn from two sources: the first 160 participants of the ongoing ImmuneRACE study, and over 1,000 subjects contributed by 6 global collaborators. The sample metadata nearly always contained a de-identified subject ID, COVID-19 status, age in years and sex. Deeply sampled blood TCRbeta repertoires from subjects exposed to, actively infected with, or recovered from COVID-19 were included in the dataset. The study at large found these results: How much clinical and demographic metadata was included differed by source and by participant, and the metadata was provided uncurated.

As to this clone: The specificity of this receptor is unknown. Per-base quality was not reported, and no clone a single base away is much larger than it.

The collaborating institutions used their own protocols to collect whole blood in K2EDTA tubes. For TCRbeta analysis, collaborator samples were shipped as frozen whole blood, as isolated PBMCs, or as DNA extracted from either sample type. The immunoSEQ Assay, a bias-controlled multiplex PCR, was used to amplify TCRbeta CDR3 regions from genomic DNA. Under the source paper's analysis protocol: Within the assay, amplification of reference gene primers was used to estimate how many nucleated cells each sample contained. Sequence reads were collapsed and filtered to measure the absolute abundance of every unique TCRbeta CDR3 rearrangement. For each sample, productive Simpson clonality was calculated as the square root of Simpson's diversity index across productive rearrangements. In TCRdb, the immuneACCESS table is reduced to in-frame sequences with V and J assigned. These tables do not hold every clone; where another copy was compared, an unresolved V gene accounts for under half, and the others remain unexplained. Clonal size and the V and J genes are those of that table, whereas D and trimming came from the DNA. The sample table lists about 240,000 clones, roughly nine tenths of them with a count of one. The top ten constitute 5.5% to 6.5% of the sample.

The V and J ends are trimmed by 4 bases and 8 bases, leaving 20 bases between them. Reading from cysteine to phenylalanine, the CDR3 counts 15 amino acids. The DNA shown is the 45-base CDR3, in frame from base 1. This sequence originates from a man between 60 and 75 years old with acute or convalescent COVID-19. The V and J genes are TRBV23-1 and TRBJ1-2; TRBD1 could be the D gene, as 5 bases match. TRBV23-1 is recorded as an ORF, its role being uncertain. Sequenced: peripheral blood. The DNA sequence is as follows: TGCGCCAGCAGTCGGAAGGGAAGGGACTTCGAGGGCTACACCTTC. It encodes CASSRKGRDFEGYTF.